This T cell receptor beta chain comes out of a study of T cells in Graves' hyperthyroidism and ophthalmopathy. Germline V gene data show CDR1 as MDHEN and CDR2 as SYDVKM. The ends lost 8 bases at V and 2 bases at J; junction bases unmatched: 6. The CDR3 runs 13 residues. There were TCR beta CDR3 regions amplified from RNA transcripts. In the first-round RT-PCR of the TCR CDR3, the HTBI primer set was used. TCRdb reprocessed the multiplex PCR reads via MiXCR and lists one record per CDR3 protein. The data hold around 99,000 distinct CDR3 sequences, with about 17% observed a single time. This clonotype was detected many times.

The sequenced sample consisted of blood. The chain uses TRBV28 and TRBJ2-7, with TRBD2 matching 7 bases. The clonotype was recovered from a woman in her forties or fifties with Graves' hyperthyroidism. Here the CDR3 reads CASGGGSTYEQYF. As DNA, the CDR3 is TGTGCCAGCGGCGGCGGGAGTACCTACGAGCAGTACTTC.